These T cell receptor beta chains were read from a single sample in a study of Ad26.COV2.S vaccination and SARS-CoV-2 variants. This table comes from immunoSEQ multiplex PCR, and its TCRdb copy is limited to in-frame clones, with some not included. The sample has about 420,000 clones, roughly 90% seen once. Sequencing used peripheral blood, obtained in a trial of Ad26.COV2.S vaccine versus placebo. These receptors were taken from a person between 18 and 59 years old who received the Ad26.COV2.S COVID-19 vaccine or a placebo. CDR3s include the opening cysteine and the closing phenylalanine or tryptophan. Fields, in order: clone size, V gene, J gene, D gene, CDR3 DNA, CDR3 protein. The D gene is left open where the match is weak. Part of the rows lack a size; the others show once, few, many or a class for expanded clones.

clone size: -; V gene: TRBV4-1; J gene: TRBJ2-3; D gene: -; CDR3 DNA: TGCGCCAGCAGCCACCTGGACCGCACAGATACGCAGTATTTT; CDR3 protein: CASSHLDRTDTQYF
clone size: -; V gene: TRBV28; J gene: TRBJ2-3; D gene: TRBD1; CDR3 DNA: TGTGCCAGCAGCCCTGGACAGGGAGCAGATACGCAGTATTTT; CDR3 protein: CASSPGQGADTQYF
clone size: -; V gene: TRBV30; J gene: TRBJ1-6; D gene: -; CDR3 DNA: TGTGCCTGGAGTGTAGGCCCTTCACCCCTCCACTTT; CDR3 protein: CAWSVGPSPLHF
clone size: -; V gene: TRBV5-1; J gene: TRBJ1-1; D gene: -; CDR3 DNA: TGCGCCAGCAGCTTAGGAGCAAAATTCAACACTGAAGCTTTCTTT; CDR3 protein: CASSLGAKFNTEAFF
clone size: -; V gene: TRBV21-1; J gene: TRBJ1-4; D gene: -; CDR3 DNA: TGTGCCAGCAGCAAGGGTGGGGTGGGTAATGAAAAACTGTTTTTT; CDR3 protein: CASSKGGVGNEKLFF
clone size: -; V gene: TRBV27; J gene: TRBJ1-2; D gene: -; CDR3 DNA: TGTGCCAGCAGCCCCCGAGGATTTAACTATGGCTACACCTTC; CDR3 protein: CASSPRGFNYGYTF
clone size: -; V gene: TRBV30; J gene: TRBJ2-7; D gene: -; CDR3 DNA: TGTGCCTGGAGTGTACGAGGGTTGCAGTACTTC; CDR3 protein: CAWSVRGLQYF
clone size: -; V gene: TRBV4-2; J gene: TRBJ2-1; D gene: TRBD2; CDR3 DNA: TGTGCCAGCAGCTGGCGTACTAGCGGGGGGACTAGCTCCTACAATGAGCAGTTCTTC; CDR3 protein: CASSWRTSGGTSSYNEQFF
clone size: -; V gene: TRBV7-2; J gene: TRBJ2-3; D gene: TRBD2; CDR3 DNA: TGTGCCAGCAGCATCCTGGGACTAGCGGGGGGGCCTAGCACAGATACGCAGTATTTT; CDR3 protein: CASSILGLAGGPSTDTQYF
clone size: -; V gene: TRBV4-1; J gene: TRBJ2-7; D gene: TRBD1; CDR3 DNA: TGCGCCAGCAGCCAAGTGGCAGGGGGTGCCCTAGAGCAGTACTTC; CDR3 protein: CASSQVAGGALEQYF
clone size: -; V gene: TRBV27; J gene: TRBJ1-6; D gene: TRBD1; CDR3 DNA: TGTGCCAGCAAAGGGACAGGGGGTTCACCCCTCCACTTT; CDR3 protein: CASKGTGGSPLHF
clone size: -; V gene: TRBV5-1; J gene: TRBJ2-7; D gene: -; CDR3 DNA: TGCGCCAGCAGCTTGGACAGGTTTAACGAGCAGTACTTC; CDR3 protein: CASSLDRFNEQYF
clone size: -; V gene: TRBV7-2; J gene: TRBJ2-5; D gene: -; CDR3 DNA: TGTGCCAGCAGCTTACTATCGGGGTCGGAGACCCAGTACTTC; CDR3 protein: CASSLLSGSETQYF
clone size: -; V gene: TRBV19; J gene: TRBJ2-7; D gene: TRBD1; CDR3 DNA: TGTGCCAGTAGTATAACAGCGGGACAGGGCACCTACGAGCAGTACTTC; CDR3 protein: CASSITAGQGTYEQYF
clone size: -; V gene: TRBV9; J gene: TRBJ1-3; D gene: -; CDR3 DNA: TGTGCCAGCAGCGTAGGGGATACACCCCGGGTGATTGGAAACACCATATATTTT; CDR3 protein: CASSVGDTPRVIGNTIYF
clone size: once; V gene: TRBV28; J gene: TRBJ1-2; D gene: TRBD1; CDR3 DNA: TGTGCCAGCAGAAGACAGGGGGTAGTTGATTATGGCTACACCTTC; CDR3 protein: CASRRQGVVDYGYTF
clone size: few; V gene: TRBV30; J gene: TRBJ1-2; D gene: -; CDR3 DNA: TGTGCCTGGACCTCTCGGGGTTTCAACTATGGCTACACCTTC; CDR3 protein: CAWTSRGFNYGYTF
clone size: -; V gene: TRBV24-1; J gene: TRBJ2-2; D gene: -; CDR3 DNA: TGTGCCACCGCGGGACCGATGAACACCGGGGAGCTGTTTTTT; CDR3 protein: CATAGPMNTGELFF
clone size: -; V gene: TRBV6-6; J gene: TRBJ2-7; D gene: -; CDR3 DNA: TGTGCCAGCAGTTACTCCCGAGTCTCCTACGAGCAGTACTTC; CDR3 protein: CASSYSRVSYEQYF
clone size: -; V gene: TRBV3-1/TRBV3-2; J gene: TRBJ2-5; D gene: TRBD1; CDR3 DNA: TGTGCCAGCAGCCAAGATTCGACAGGGCTGGAGACCCAGTACTTC; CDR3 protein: CASSQDSTGLETQYF
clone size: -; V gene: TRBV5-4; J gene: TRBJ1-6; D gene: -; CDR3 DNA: TGTGCCAGCAGCTTGAACGAGAATTCACCCCTCCACTTT; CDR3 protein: CASSLNENSPLHF
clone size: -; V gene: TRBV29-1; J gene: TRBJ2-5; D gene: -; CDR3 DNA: TGCAGCGTCGAAAAAGTGGGGAGGGAGACCCAGTACTTC; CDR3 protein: CSVEKVGRETQYF
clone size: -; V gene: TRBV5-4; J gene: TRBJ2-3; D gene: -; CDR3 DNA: TGTGCCAGCAACCCAGCGGGCCGCACAGATACGCAGTATTTT; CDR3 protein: CASNPAGRTDTQYF
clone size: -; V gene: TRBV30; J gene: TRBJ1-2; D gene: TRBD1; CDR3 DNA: TGTGCCTGGAGTGTACCCATATGGGGACAGGAGGGTTCGTGGGGCTACACCTTC; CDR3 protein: CAWSVPIWGQEGSWGYTF
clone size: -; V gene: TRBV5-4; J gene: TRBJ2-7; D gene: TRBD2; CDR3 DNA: TGTGCCAGCAGCTTGGCAATAGCGGGGGGCGAAGAGCAGTACTTC; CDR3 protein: CASSLAIAGGEEQYF